The clone carrying this TCR beta chain has only a few counts. What it binds is unknown. The CDR3 is 14 amino acids. V was cut by 4 bases and J by 3 bases, with 12 bases left in between. Germline assignment: CDR1 MNHEY and CDR2 SVGAGI. Flow cytometry had shown expanded CD8+CD57+ cells in the patients chosen for sequencing. This specimen belongs to a study of CD8+CD57+ T cells in acquired aplastic anemia. Regarding the study as a whole: Controls and patients did not differ significantly in CD8+ Simpson's diversity.

Genomic DNA acted as the template from which TCR beta VDJ combination and CDR3 sequence profiling were carried out. TCRdb called the reads again in MiXCR, with one record for every CDR3 protein. The sample holds approximately 470,000 distinct CDR3 sequences, around 32% seen once. The rearrangement uses TRBV6-5 and TRBJ1-2, with D maybe TRBD1 (6 bases). This TCR was recovered from a human donor with aplastic anemia. Sequencing was done on a sample of sorted CD4+, CD8+, or CD8+CD57+ T cells (not recorded which) from PBMCs. The CDR3 sequence: CASSSRGVDYGYTF. The CDR3 nucleotides read TGTGCCAGCAGTTCGAGGGGGGTAGACTATGGCTACACCTTC.